The present T cell receptor beta chain was sequenced within a study of identifying expanded T cells in peripheral blood. Collection occurred without any documented infections or immune events in donors. Germline values: CDR1 MRHNA, CDR2 SNTAGT. V was clipped by 6 bases and J by 6 bases, with 15 bases between them. The CDR3 extends over 14 amino acids. By share of the sample, this clone is medium-sized (0.01 to 0.1%). Repertoires were generated with immunoSEQ multiplex PCR, while TCRdb's copy carries only in-frame clones and drops some. The repertoire holds 50,000 to 70,000 clones, about 90% seen once, with roughly 4.8% in the top ten.

The TCR comes from a person aged 18 to 75 in good health. Sequencing was performed on blood. V and J are TRBV6-4 and TRBJ1-5; D perhaps matches TRBD1 (5 bases). The CDR3 here is CASRVDPGGQPQHF. CDR3 bases: TGTGCCAGCAGGGTCGACCCCGGGGGTCAGCCCCAGCATTTT.